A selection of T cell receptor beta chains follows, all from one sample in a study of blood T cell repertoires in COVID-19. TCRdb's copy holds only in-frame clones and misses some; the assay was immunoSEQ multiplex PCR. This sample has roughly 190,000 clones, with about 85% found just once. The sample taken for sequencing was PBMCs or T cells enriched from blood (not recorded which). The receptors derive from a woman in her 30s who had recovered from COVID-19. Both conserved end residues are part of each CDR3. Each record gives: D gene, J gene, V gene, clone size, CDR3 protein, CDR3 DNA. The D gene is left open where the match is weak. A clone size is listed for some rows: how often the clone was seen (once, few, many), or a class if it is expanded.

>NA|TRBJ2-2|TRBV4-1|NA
CASSQEGLPGELFF
TGCGCCAGCAGCCAAGAAGGACTGCCCGGGGAGCTGTTTTTT
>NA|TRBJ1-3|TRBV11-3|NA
CASSLGGWNTIYF
TGTGCCAGCAGCTTAGGAGGCTGGAACACCATATATTTT
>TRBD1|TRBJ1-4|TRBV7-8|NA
CASSSGQGRAGEKLFF
TGTGCCAGCAGCTCGGGACAGGGAAGGGCTGGTGAAAAACTGTTTTTT
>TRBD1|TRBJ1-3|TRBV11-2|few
CASSWTGTQTIYF
TGTGCCAGCAGCTGGACAGGGACACAGACCATATATTTT
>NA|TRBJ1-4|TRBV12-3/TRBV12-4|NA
CASRGGGRSPTF
TGTGCCAGTCGGGGCGGGGGACGGAGTCCGACCTTT
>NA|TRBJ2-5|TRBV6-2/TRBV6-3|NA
CASSYSPGKQETQYF
TGTGCCAGCAGTTACTCGCCAGGGAAACAAGAGACCCAGTACTTC
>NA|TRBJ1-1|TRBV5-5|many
CASSLIENTEAFF
TGTGCCAGCAGCTTGATAGAGAACACTGAAGCTTTCTTT
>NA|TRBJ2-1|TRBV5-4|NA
CASSFPTSSYNEQFF
TGTGCCAGCAGCTTTCCGACTAGCTCCTACAATGAGCAGTTCTTC
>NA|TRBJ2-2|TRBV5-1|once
CASSPGGGLAGELFF
TGCGCCAGCAGCCCGGGAGGGGGCCTGGCCGGGGAGCTGTTTTTT
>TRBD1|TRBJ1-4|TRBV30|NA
CAWSVTRTGTEKLFF
TGTGCCTGGAGTGTGACGCGGACAGGGACTGAAAAACTGTTTTTT
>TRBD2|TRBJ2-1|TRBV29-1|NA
CSSGLAGEYWNEQFF
TGCAGCTCGGGACTAGCGGGAGAGTATTGGAATGAGCAGTTCTTC
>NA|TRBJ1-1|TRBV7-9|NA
CASSWAASNEAFF
TGTGCCAGCAGCTGGGCAGCAAGTAATGAAGCTTTCTTT
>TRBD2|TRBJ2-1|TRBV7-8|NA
CASSPKPRTSGEGYNEQFF
TGTGCCAGCAGCCCAAAACCCCGGACTAGCGGGGAAGGGTACAATGAGCAGTTCTTC
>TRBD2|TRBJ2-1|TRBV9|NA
CASSPAGTSKYNEQFF
TGTGCCAGCAGCCCTGCCGGGACTAGCAAATACAATGAGCAGTTCTTC
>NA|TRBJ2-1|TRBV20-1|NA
CSASPAGRSYNEQFF
TGCAGTGCTAGTCCCGCGGGACGGTCTTACAATGAGCAGTTCTTC
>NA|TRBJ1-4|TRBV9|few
CASSAEGLANEKLFF
TGTGCCAGCAGCGCCGAGGGTTTAGCTAATGAAAAACTGTTTTTT
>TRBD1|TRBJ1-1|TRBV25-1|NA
CASSDDRDRGSLEAFF
TGTGCCAGCAGTGATGACCGGGACAGGGGATCTCTTGAAGCTTTCTTT
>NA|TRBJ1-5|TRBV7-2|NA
CASSLEQLSNQPQHF
TGTGCCAGCAGCTTAGAACAGCTTAGCAATCAGCCCCAGCATTTT
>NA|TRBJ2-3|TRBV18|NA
CASSPPEGTDTQYF
TGTGCCAGCTCACCACCGGAGGGAACAGATACGCAGTATTTT
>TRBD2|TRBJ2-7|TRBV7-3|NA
CASSVSGGRGYEQYF
TGTGCCAGCAGCGTGAGCGGGGGGAGAGGCTACGAGCAGTACTTC
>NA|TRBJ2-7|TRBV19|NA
CASSIDLISEGGSYEQYF
TGTGCCAGTAGTATAGATCTTATTTCTGAGGGCGGCTCCTACGAGCAGTACTTC
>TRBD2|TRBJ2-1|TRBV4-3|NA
CASSQTSGRVSPYNEQFF
TGCGCCAGCAGCCAGACTAGCGGGAGGGTCTCTCCTTACAATGAGCAGTTCTTC
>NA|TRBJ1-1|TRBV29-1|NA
CSVALWNTEAFF
TGCAGCGTTGCTCTGTGGAACACTGAAGCTTTCTTT
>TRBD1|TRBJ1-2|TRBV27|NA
CASSPTGFYGYTF
TGTGCCAGCAGCCCGACAGGGTTCTATGGCTACACCTTC
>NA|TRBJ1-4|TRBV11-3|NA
CASSLESTNEKLFF
TGTGCCAGCAGCTTGGAGTCCACTAATGAAAAACTGTTTTTT
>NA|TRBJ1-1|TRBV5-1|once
CASSFQENTEAFF
TGCGCCAGCAGCTTCCAGGAGAACACTGAAGCTTTCTTT
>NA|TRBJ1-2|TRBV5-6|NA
CASSRSNGYTF
TGTGCCAGCAGCCGCAGTAATGGCTACACCTTC
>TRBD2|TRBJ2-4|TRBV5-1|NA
CASSLITSGRRDIQYF
TGCGCCAGCAGCTTGATTACTAGCGGGAGGCGGGACATTCAGTACTTC
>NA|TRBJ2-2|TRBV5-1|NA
CASSLLGATGELFF
TGCGCCAGCAGCTTGTTAGGGGCGACCGGGGAGCTGTTTTTT
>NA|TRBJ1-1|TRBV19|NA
CASSIGGGDTEAFF
TGTGCCAGTAGTATAGGAGGGGGAGACACTGAAGCTTTCTTT
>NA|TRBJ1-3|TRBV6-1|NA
CASSESPSSGNTIYF
TGTGCCAGCAGTGAAAGCCCTAGCTCTGGAAACACCATATATTTT
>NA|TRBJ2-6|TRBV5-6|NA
CASSLDAVPSSGANVLTF
TGTGCCAGCAGTTTGGATGCAGTGCCATCCTCTGGGGCCAACGTCCTGACTTTC
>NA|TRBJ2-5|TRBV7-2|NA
CASSLEIGLLGNF
TGTGCCAGCAGCTTAGAAATAGGACTCCTGGGGAACTTC
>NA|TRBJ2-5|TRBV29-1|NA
CSVDRGSQETQYF
TGCAGCGTTGACAGAGGCAGCCAAGAGACCCAGTACTTC
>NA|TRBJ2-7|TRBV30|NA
CAWSVWPASSYEQYF
TGTGCCTGGAGTGTGTGGCCAGCTAGCTCCTACGAGCAGTACTTC
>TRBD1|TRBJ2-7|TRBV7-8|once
CASSWDRSSYEQYF
TGTGCCAGCAGCTGGGACAGGAGCTCCTACGAGCAGTACTTC
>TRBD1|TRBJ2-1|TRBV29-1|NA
CSVEPGTGDYNEQFF
TGCAGCGTTGAACCCGGGACAGGAGACTACAATGAGCAGTTCTTC
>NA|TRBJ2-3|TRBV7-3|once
CASSGQQADTQYF
TGTGCCAGCAGCGGGCAACAGGCAGATACGCAGTATTTT
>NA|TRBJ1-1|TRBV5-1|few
CASSQLGDTEAFF
TGCGCCAGCAGCCAACTTGGAGATACTGAAGCTTTCTTT
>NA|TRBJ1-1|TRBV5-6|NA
CASSRGMNTEAFF
TGTGCCAGCAGCCGAGGGATGAACACTGAAGCTTTCTTT
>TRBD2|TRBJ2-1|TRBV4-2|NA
CASSQDSGGTSYNEQFF
TGTGCCAGCAGCCAAGATAGCGGGGGGACTTCCTACAATGAGCAGTTCTTC
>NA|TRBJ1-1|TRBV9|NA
CASSQREGFNTEAFF
TGTGCCAGCAGCCAACGGGAAGGGTTTAACACTGAAGCTTTCTTT
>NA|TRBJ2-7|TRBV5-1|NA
CASSLAGVSYEQYF
TGCGCCAGCAGCTTGGCCGGGGTCTCCTACGAGCAGTACTTC
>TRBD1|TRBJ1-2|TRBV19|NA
CASSTVTGTGGYGYTF
TGTGCCAGTAGTACAGTAACCGGGACAGGGGGCTATGGCTACACCTTC
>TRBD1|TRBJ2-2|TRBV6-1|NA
CASSQRQGLTGELFF
TGTGCCAGCAGTCAGCGACAGGGATTGACCGGGGAGCTGTTTTTT
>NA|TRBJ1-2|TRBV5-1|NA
CASSLNPGQNYGYTF
TGCGCCAGCAGCTTGAATCCGGGACAAAACTATGGCTACACCTTC
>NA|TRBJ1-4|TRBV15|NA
CATSTPGEESEKLFF
TGTGCCACCAGCACCCCAGGGGAAGAGAGTGAAAAACTGTTTTTT
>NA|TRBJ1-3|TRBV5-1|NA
CASSLEGRGANTIYF
TGCGCCAGCAGCTTGGAGGGCAGGGGAGCTAACACCATATATTTT
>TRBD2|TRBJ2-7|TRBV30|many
CAWSPSGGVYEQYF
TGTGCCTGGAGTCCAAGCGGGGGGGTTTACGAGCAGTACTTC
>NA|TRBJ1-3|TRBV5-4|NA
CASRTVGSGNTIYF
TGTGCCAGCAGGACGGTCGGGTCTGGAAACACCATATATTTT
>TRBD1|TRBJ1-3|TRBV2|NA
CASEYETGFGNTIYF
TGTGCCAGCGAATATGAGACAGGGTTTGGAAACACCATATATTTT